This entry features one T cell receptor beta chain sequence. The antigen remains unidentified. This could be a read error, since a much larger clone is one nucleotide away. Amplified regions were TCR beta CDR3 sequences from RNA transcripts. First-round RT-PCR of the TCR CDR3 relied on the HTBI primer set. Each CDR3 protein is one row after TCRdb ran MiXCR on the multiplex PCR reads. The repertoire includes 350,000 or so distinct CDR3 sequences, about a sixth of them detected once, and approximately 35% sits in the top ten. This entry comes from a study of T cells in Graves' hyperthyroidism and ophthalmopathy. Germline V gene data show CDR1 as SEHNR and CDR2 as FQNEAQ (reference sequence). With 5 bases clipped from V and 9 bases from J, the junction kept 16 bases outside the gene matches. CDR3 length: 17 amino acids. The patients, who ranged from 18 to 65 in age, presented with newly diagnosed hyperthyroidism lasting under 2 months. The PBMCs studied were ones that came from 10 ml fresh peripheral blood.

Study-wide points: Model predictions of ophthalmopathy came a median approximately 6 months before onset. Ophthalmopathy was distinguished from stable hyperthyroidism by 13 V-J signatures.

Material for sequencing was blood. The sequence came from a woman aged 30 to 39 with Graves' hyperthyroidism that later progressed to Graves' ophthalmopathy. This chain links TRBV7-9 with TRBJ2-2; 9 bases match TRBD2. CDR3 region: CASSPPVAGESARELFF. The CDR3 DNA follows: TGTGCCAGCAGCCCCCCTGTAGCGGGAGAAAGTGCCAGGGAGCTGTTTTTT. Supplemented by reference TRBV7-9 and TRBJ2-2, the full variable domain reads DTGVSQNPRHKITKRGQNVTFRCDPISEHNRLYWYRQTLGQGPEFLTYFQNEAQLEKSRLLSDRFSAERPKGSFSTLEIQRTEQGDSAMYLCASSPPVAGESARELFFGEGSRLTVL.